This T cell receptor (beta chain) emerged from a study of blood T cell repertoires in COVID-19. Whole-study context: There were acute and convalescent COVID-19 samples, and they came from the United States, Italy and Spain. The cDNA or gDNA used as material had been derived from T cells, B-cell-depleted T cells, or PBMCs.

This CDR3 spans 14 amino acids. Germline lookup yields CDR1 MDHEN and CDR2 SYDVKM. V lost 6 bases and J lost 3; bases outside the gene matches: 4. Per the study methods: Counts of nucleated cells, estimated from reference gene primer amplification, were obtained. Sequencing was performed with immunoSEQ multiplex PCR; in TCRdb, only in-frame clones are kept and a portion is missing. V, J and clone size reflect that table, while D and trimming were determined from the DNA. Here the sample spans around 220,000 clones, 80% to 90% being singletons. The TCR comes from a man aged 18-30 years with active or convalescent COVID-19. Sequenced: peripheral blood. The chain combines TRBV28 with TRBJ1-5; 8 positions match TRBD1. CDR3 in amino acids: CASSLTGDNQPQHF. CDR3 nucleotide sequence: TGTGCCAGCAGCCTGACAGGGGACAATCAGCCCCAGCATTTT.